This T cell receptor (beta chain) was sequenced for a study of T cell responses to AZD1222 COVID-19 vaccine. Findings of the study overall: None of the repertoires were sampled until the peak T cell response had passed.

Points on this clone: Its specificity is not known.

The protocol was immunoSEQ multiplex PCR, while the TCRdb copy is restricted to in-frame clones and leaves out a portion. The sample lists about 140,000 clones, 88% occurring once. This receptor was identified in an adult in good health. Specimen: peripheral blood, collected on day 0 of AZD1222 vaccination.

The CDR3 DNA reads TGCGCCAGCACTATCAGGGGGCTCGGCACTGAAGCTTTCTTT. As protein: CASTIRGLGTEAFF. V gene TRBV5-1 combines with J gene TRBJ1-1; 8 nucleotides agree with TRBD1. Trimming at V came to 6 bases and at J to 4 bases, leaving 8 bases not matched to a gene. Germline values: CDR1 SGHRS, CDR2 YFSETQ. This CDR3 comprises 14 residues.